This TCR beta chain emerged from a study of blood T cells in healthy people across ages (dated by TCRdb to between 2014 and 2017). Regarding the research as a whole: In model experiments, template switching captured roughly one uniquely barcoded TCR beta cDNA molecule for every two T cells. To avoid experimental bias, donors of different ages were randomly spread across the sequencing lanes. Age-related changes in TCR beta repertoire diversity were measured in the study by deep sequencing normalized with unique cDNA molecular identifiers. Four age groups were formed from the donors: young (average approximately 16 years), middle-aged (approximately 39), aged (roughly 59) and long-lived (less than 85). For two donors (one aged 18 to 29 and one aged 80 or older), the study analyzed two additional independent replicas of 1 million unique cDNA reads from the same blood draw. Results the study describes overall, beyond this receptor: Bulk unsorted PBMC profiling prevented conclusive comparison of naive and antigen-experienced compartments. Estimates of total diversity based on one million sequenced T cells were considered lower bounds and underestimates. Because the CMV infection status of the donors was unknown, age-related changes in expanded clonotypes may potentially have been confounded. Compared with the aged group, more naive CD4+ T cells, fewer expanded clones and increased TCR diversity were shown by the long-lived group, suggesting age selection. Observed TCR beta diversity per million T cells fell roughly linearly with age, and a significant reduction was already apparent by age around 36. Observed TCR beta diversity correlated strongly with the percentage of naive T cells measured by flow cytometry.

This clonotype was found a few times. Its cognate antigen has yet to be identified. No much larger clone exists at a distance of one base, and base qualities are not known. V lost 6 bases and J lost 5 bases; the stretch between them is 13 bases long. The CDR3 has 13 amino acids, counting the end cysteine and phenylalanine. Here the CDR3 DNA is all that survives: 39 bases in frame from base 1. Based on the germline V gene, the CDR1 and CDR2 sequences are SGHAT and FQNNGV. The receptor library was made with 5' RACE. Sequencer: Illumina HiSeq 2500. A second PCR of roughly 7 to 11 cycles was performed with a sample-barcoded 5' primer and a J-beta primer mix. A template-switch 5' adaptor carrying 12 random nucleotides introduced a unique molecular identifier onto each TCR beta cDNA molecule. At least 2.5 million CDR3-containing paired-end reads were obtained from each sample. The Mint cDNA synthesis kit, primed by a TRBC-specific oligonucleotide, was used to synthesize first-strand cDNA from all RNA. After uracil-DNA glycosylase treatment, a first 18-cycle PCR used universal primers M1SS and BC2_uni_R on all cDNA. The original pipeline was this. Each sample was normalized by randomly selecting 1 million high-quality reads, each carrying a distinct molecular identifier. Reads with shared molecular identifiers were discarded instead of being binned into consensus sequences. CDR3 identification, clonotype clustering and error correction used MiTCR with a Q25 quality threshold and the strictest error-elimination algorithm. Lower-bound total TCR beta diversity was estimated with a nonparametric unseen species model using Euler transformation. In-frame beta chains were kept once TCRdb had trimmed the public reads at Q25 with fastp and called clones with MiXCR. A single entry per CDR3 protein holds the most common genes and DNA from its merged rows. The V and J calls and clone size come from TCRdb's table, not from the authors' own analysis. The sample data list 500,000 to 600,000 distinct CDR3 sequences, and roughly 28% of these were observed just once. The ten most abundant clones make up 15% to 20% of the sample.

Donors were a few dozen systemically healthy Caucasian individuals from Russia aged 6 to 90 years. Roughly 10 milliliters of peripheral blood were drawn from each donor into EDTA-treated Vacutainer tubes. Ficoll-Paque density-gradient centrifugation was used to isolate PBMCs, with at least 7 million obtained per sample. Trizol reagent was used to extract total RNA from PBMCs, with at least 6 micrograms per sample. For every donor, an aliquot of PBMCs went through flow cytometry to measure the percentages of naive CD45RAhigh/CD27high T cells. In this chain, TRBV11-2 is recombined with TRBJ2-5, with the D gene call left open. Sequenced sample: blood. The clonotype was recovered from a woman aged 70-85 years in good health. At the DNA level, the sequence is TGTGCCAGCAGGCCCGGTTTTCGGGAGACCCAGTACTTC. It encodes CASRPGFRETQYF.